This TCR beta chain emerged from a study of T cells in Graves' hyperthyroidism and ophthalmopathy. Overall study results and limits: Most expanded thyroid clonotypes above 0.001 recurred in blood.

Duration under 3 months, a NOSPECS grade of at least 4, and a Clinical Activity Score of at least 3 characterized the ophthalmopathy patients. Investigators excluded patients with uncontrolled infection, other autoimmune disease, pregnancy or lactation. This clonotype was observed at least ten times. Antigen: not known. Amplification targeted TCR beta CDR3 regions from RNA transcripts. A first-round RT-PCR of the TCR CDR3 used the HTBI primer set. TCRdb reprocessed the multiplex PCR reads via MiXCR and lists one record per CDR3 protein. The profile shows about 520,000 distinct CDR3 sequences, less than 25% of them singletons. The germline V gene has CDR1 DFQATT and CDR2 SNEGSKA (reference sequence). The CDR3 is 13 residues long. With 6 bases removed from V and 3 bases from J, the gap between germline ends came to 15 bases.

The origin of this receptor is a woman aged 30 to 39 with Graves' ophthalmopathy. The specimen sequenced was blood. The J gene is TRBJ2-7, the V gene TRBV20-1; D gene unclear. CDR3: CSAPFSGHYEQYF. CDR3 sequence (DNA): TGCAGTGCCCCCTTTTCGGGCCACTACGAGCAGTACTTC.